A single sample gave rise to the 7 T cell receptor beta chains below, sequenced in a study of blood T cell repertoires in COVID-19. Sequencing used immunoSEQ multiplex PCR; TCRdb keeps in-frame clones, though not all of them. The sample carries 65,000 to 95,000 clones, about 91% recorded once. Input material: peripheral blood. The origin of the receptors is an elderly man with acute or convalescent COVID-19.

This sequence joins TRBV3-1 (or the pseudogene TRBV3-2) and TRBJ2-7; 7 nucleotides line up with TRBD1. CDR1 and CDR2 (germline): LGHDT, YNNKEL (reference sequence). V lost 3 bases and J lost 2; bases outside the gene matches: 7. The CDR3 totals 15 residues. The CDR3 coding sequence is TGTGCCAGCAGCCAGAGGGGGCAGTCGACCTACGAGCAGTACTTC. Translation gives CASSQRGQSTYEQYF.

This clone was detected once. The CDR3 sequence is CASSPGTRGVRRADTQYF. CDR3 nucleotide sequence: TGTGCCAGCAGCCCGGGGACTAGGGGCGTTCGTAGGGCAGATACGCAGTATTTT. The V call is TRBV9, the J call TRBJ2-3, with 8 bases aligning to TRBD2. The CDR3 is made up of 18 amino acids. With 4 bases clipped from V and 4 bases from J, the junction kept 17 bases outside the gene matches. CDR1 is SGDLS and CDR2 is YYNGEE in the germline V gene.

The chain employs TRBV19 and TRBJ1-2; D is possibly TRBD1 (6 bases). V lost 6 bases to trimming and J lost 4 bases, with 15 bases between them. Germline CDR1 reads LNHDA; CDR2 reads SQIVND (reference sequence). The CDR3 loop spans 14 amino acids. The CDR3 coding sequence is TGTGCCAGTAGATCCCAGCAGGGGAGCTATGGCTACACCTTC. It specifies CASRSQQGSYGYTF.

The chain combines TRBV30 with TRBJ1-1; 12 bases are a match to TRBD1. Germline-derived CDR1 and CDR2 are GTSNPN and SVGIG (reference sequence). V lost 7 bases to trimming and J lost 10 bases; unmatched junction nucleotides: 10. This CDR3 has 13 residues. CDR3 in amino acids: CASTAGTGGRAFF. For the CDR3, the DNA is TGTGCCTCGACCGCCGGGACAGGGGGCCGAGCTTTCTTT. The whole variable domain, remainder taken from reference TRBV30 and TRBJ1-1, is SQTIHQWPATLVQPVGSPLSLECTVEGTSNPNLYWYRQAAGRGLQLLFYSVGIGQISSEVPQNLSASRPQDRQFILSSKKLLLSDSGFYLCASTAGTGGRAFFGQGTRLTVV.

The chain joins TRBV5-4 to TRBJ2-5; 10 bases agree with TRBD1. This CDR3 is 15 amino acids long. CDR1 SGHNT and CDR2 YYREEE come from the germline V gene (reference sequence). J gave up 2 bases and V 2 bases, and 3 bases lay outside the gene matches. The CDR3 DNA follows: TGTGCCAGCAGCTTAGGGACAGGGGCACAAGAGACCCAGTACTTC. Amino acid sequence: CASSLGTGAQETQYF.

V gene TRBV30 combines with J gene TRBJ2-6; 8 positions match TRBD2. This CDR3 has 15 amino acids. Germline trimming cut 1 base from V and 1 base from J; bases unmatched to any gene: 0. Germline V gene data show CDR1 as GTSNPN and CDR2 as SVGIG (reference sequence). The chain's CDR3 is CAWSAGGSGANVLTF. DNA of the CDR3: TGTGCCTGGAGTGCGGGGGGGTCTGGGGCCAACGTCCTGACTTTC. The variable domain in full, completed from reference TRBV30 and TRBJ2-6, reads SQTIHQWPATLVQPVGSPLSLECTVEGTSNPNLYWYRQAAGRGLQLLFYSVGIGQISSEVPQNLSASRPQDRQFILSSKKLLLSDSGFYLCAWSAGGSGANVLTFGAGSRLTVL.

The V call is TRBV19, the J call TRBJ1-3, with D uncertain. From germline, CDR1 is LNHDA and CDR2 SQIVND (reference sequence). This CDR3 region has 11 residues. CDR3 sequence (DNA): TGTGCTACGATGAGAGGAAACACCATATATTTT. Translated, it gives CATMRGNTIYF.